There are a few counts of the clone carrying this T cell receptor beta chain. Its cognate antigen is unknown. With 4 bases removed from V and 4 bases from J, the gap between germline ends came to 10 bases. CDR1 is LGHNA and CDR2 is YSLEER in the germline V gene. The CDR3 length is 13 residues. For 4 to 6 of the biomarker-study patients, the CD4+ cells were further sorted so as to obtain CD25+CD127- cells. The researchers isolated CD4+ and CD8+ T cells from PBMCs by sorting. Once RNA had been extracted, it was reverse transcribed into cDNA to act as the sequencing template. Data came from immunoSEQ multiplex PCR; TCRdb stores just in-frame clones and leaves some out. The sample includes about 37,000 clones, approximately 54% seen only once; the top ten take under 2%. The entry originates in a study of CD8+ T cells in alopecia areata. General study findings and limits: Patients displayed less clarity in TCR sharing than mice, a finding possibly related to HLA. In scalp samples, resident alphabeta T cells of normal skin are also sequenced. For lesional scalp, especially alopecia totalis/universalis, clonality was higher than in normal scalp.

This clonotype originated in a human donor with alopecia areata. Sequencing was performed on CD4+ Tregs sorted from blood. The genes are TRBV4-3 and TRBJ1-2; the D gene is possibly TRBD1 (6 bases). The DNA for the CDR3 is TGCGCCAGCAGCCCACAGGGTGGCTATGGCTACACCTTC. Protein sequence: CASSPQGGYGYTF.